Listed here are 29 T cell receptor beta chains from one sample, sequenced in a study of blood T cell repertoires in COVID-19 (dated by TCRdb to 2018 to 2021). Library preparation was by the immunoSEQ multiplex PCR assay. TCRdb provides this immuneACCESS table in a form limited to in-frame rearrangements. Some clones are lacking; in checked studies, under half of them reflect an unresolved V gene, and why the rest are absent is not known. For this sample the table gives approximately 74,000 clones, of which roughly 90% were detected only once. 0.95% to 1.5% of the sample is held by the ten biggest clonotypes. Sequencing was carried out using peripheral blood. All receptors derive from a woman aged 55-70 years with acute or convalescent COVID-19.

The V and J genes are TRBV29-1 and TRBJ2-1; D gene unclear. CDR1 and CDR2 (germline): SQVTM, ANQGSEA. The CDR3 is 12 residues long. V was trimmed by 6 bases and J by 5 bases, leaving 11 bases between them. The CDR3 loop is CSVEFTDNEQFF. CDR3 sequence (DNA): TGCAGCGTAGAGTTTACAGACAATGAGCAGTTCTTC.

The rearrangement links TRBV6-1 to TRBJ2-7; D might be TRBD1 (6 bases). This CDR3 is built from 16 residues. Between the trimmed V and J ends, which lost 1 base and 7 bases, there was a span of 20 bases. Germline loops: CDR1 MNHNS, CDR2 SASEGT. For the CDR3, the DNA is TGTGCCAGCAGTGAAGAAGGCGACAGGACCTTTGGGGAGCAGTACGTC. Protein sequence: CASSEEGDRTFGEQYV.

This clone was recorded a few times. The chain combines TRBV18 with TRBJ1-4; the D gene is possibly TRBD1 (6 bases). Germline V gene data show CDR1 as KGHSH and CDR2 as LQKENI. The CDR3 contains 14 residues. Between the trimmed V and J ends, which lost 4 bases and 5 bases, there was a span of 11 bases. The CDR3 region has the DNA TGTGCCAGCTCACAATCTACAGGGAATGAAAAACTGTTTTTT. Amino acid sequence: CASSQSTGNEKLFF. The whole variable domain, filled in from reference TRBV18 and TRBJ1-4, reads NAGVMQNPRHLVRRRGQEARLRCSPMKGHSHVYWYRQLPEEGLKFMVYLQKENIIDESGMPKERFSAEFPKEGPSILRIQQVVRGDSAAYFCASSQSTGNEKLFFGSGTQLSVL.

The chain employs TRBV5-1 and TRBJ2-3; 13 bases are shared with TRBD2. Trimming at V came to 0 bases and at J to 3 bases, leaving 1 base not matched to a gene. Germline CDR1 and CDR2: SGHRS and YFSETQ. The CDR3 extends over 16 amino acids. In nucleotides, the CDR3 is TGCGCCAGCAGCTTGGAGGGACTAGCGGGAACAGATACGCAGTATTTT. Translating it yields CASSLEGLAGTDTQYF.

J is TRBJ1-4 and V is TRBV4-1; tentative D call: TRBD1 (5 bases). This CDR3 region has 13 residues. With 3 bases removed from V and 5 bases from J, the gap between germline ends came to 7 bases. CDR1 and CDR2 from the germline V gene are MGHRA and YSYEKL. In DNA form, the CDR3 reads TGCGCCAGCAGCCAGACAGAGAATGAAAAACTGTTTTTT. Its protein is CASSQTENEKLFF.

This clone was detected only once. J is TRBJ1-2 and V is TRBV10-3, with D possibly matching TRBD1 (5 bases). The CDR3 sequence is 13 residues long. Per germline, CDR1 ENHRY and CDR2 SYGVKD. The ends were cut back, 4 bases at V and 6 bases at J, with 12 bases in the middle. CDR3 sequence: CAISVGVRDGYTF. DNA of the CDR3: TGTGCCATCAGTGTAGGGGTTAGGGATGGCTACACCTTC.

The chain is built from TRBV19 and TRBJ1-1; D is ambiguous. V was pared by 10 bases and J by 1 base, with 25 bases between. The CDR3 has 17 amino acids. Looked up from germline, CDR1 is LNHDA and CDR2 is SQIVND (reference sequence). The CDR3 sequence: CATARGWAEKPNTEAFF. CDR3 nucleotide sequence: TGTGCCACCGCGCGGGGATGGGCCGAAAAGCCGAACACTGAAGCTTTCTTT. Full variable domain (missing parts from reference TRBV19 and TRBJ1-1): DGGITQSPKYLFRKEGQNVTLSCEQNLNHDAMYWYRQDPGQGLRLIYYSQIVNDFQKGDIAEGYSVSREKKESFPLTVTSAQKNPTAFYLCATARGWAEKPNTEAFFGQGTRLTVV.

This chain's CDR3 is CASSLVGQGRETQYF. As DNA, the CDR3 is TGTGCCAGCAGCTTAGTCGGACAGGGGAGGGAGACCCAGTACTTC. The genes are TRBV7-9 and TRBJ2-5; TRBD1 agrees at 9 bases. The CDR3 is 15 amino acids. The germline gives CDR1 SEHNR, CDR2 FQNEAQ (reference sequence). The V segment lost 1 base and the J segment 5 bases; nucleotides outside the gene matches: 5.

V gene TRBV2 combines with J gene TRBJ1-1; 8 bases match TRBD1. This CDR3 region has 14 residues. The V gene end was trimmed by 6 bases and the J gene end by 3 bases; junction bases not matched to a gene: 6. The V gene's germline CDR1 is SNHLY and CDR2 FYNNEI. Here the CDR3 DNA reads TGTGCCAGCAGAAAGGGACAGGTTCACACTGAAGCTTTCTTT. Translated, it gives CASRKGQVHTEAFF.

The chain has TRBV28 and TRBJ2-3; D gene unclear. The CDR3 is 11 amino acids. Germline V gene data show CDR1 as MDHEN and CDR2 as SYDVKM. V gave up 6 bases and J gave up 2 bases, with 3 bases separating them. The CDR3 reads CASSSTDTQYF. CDR3 in DNA: TGTGCCAGCAGCTCCACAGATACGCAGTATTTT. The full variable domain, in which reference TRBV28 and TRBJ2-3 provide the parts outside the CDR3, is DVKVTQSSRYLVKRTGEKVFLECVQDMDHENMFWYRQDPGLGLRLIYFSYDVKMKEKGDIPEGYSVSREKKERFSLILESASTNQTSMYLCASSSTDTQYFGPGTRLTVL.

This chain links TRBV7-9 with TRBJ1-4; a weak D match, TRBD1 (5 bases). Looked up from germline, CDR1 is SEHNR and CDR2 is FQNEAQ (reference sequence). The V end lost 7 bases, the J end lost 5 bases, and 14 bases lay between the germline ends. This CDR3 has 14 residues. CDR3 nucleotides: TGTGCCAGCACTCCACAGGTCTCGAATGAAAAACTGTTTTTT. As protein: CASTPQVSNEKLFF.

CDR3: CATSIAAVDEQYV. CDR3 nucleotides: TGTGCCACCAGTATAGCCGCGGTCGACGAGCAGTACGTC. The V call is TRBV24-1, the J call TRBJ2-7; no clear D gene. This CDR3 comprises 13 residues. Looked up from germline, CDR1 is KGHDR and CDR2 is SFDVKD. The V end was cut by 6 bases, the J end by 5 bases, with 13 bases between.

This clone has only one observation. The V gene is TRBV6-5, the J gene TRBJ1-5; possibly TRBD1 for D (5 bases). The length of the CDR3 is 15 residues. Germline CDR1 is MNHEY and CDR2 is SVGAGI. Trimming left V 6 bases short and J 0 bases short, with 12 bases between. CDR3 sequence: CASRTTAYSNQPQHF. The CDR3 DNA reads as TGTGCCAGCAGGACGACAGCTTATAGCAATCAGCCCCAGCATTTT.

The genes are TRBV27 and TRBJ1-1; D gene uncertain. The CDR3 loop spans 13 amino acids. Germline CDR1 reads MNHEY; CDR2 reads SMNVEV (reference sequence). V lost 3 bases and J 6 bases, leaving 11 bases between the germline ends. DNA of the CDR3: TGTGCCAGCAGTTTTGGAAGGAGTGCTGAAGCTTTCTTT. It codes for CASSFGRSAEAFF.

V gene TRBV19 combines with J gene TRBJ2-5; 9 nucleotides align to TRBD2. There are 15 residues in the CDR3. Unmatched junction bases numbered 4, after V lost 3 bases and J lost 2 bases. The V gene's germline CDR1 is LNHDA and CDR2 SQIVND (reference sequence). The chain's CDR3 is CASSMERGAQETQYF. For the CDR3, the DNA is TGTGCCAGTAGTATGGAGCGGGGGGCTCAAGAGACCCAGTACTTC.

The gene calls are TRBV7-2 and TRBJ2-3, with 10 bases aligning to TRBD1. The V gene's germline CDR1 is SGHTA and CDR2 FQGNSA. The CDR3 covers 16 residues. After removal of 5 bases from V and 2 bases from J, the junction contained 7 bases not matched to a gene. CDR3 nucleotide sequence: TGTGCCAGCAGCCCGAGGGACAGGGGAATCACAGATACGCAGTATTTT. Protein product: CASSPRDRGITDTQYF. The complete variable domain, with remaining parts taken from reference TRBV7-2 and TRBJ2-3, reads GAGVSQSPSNKVTEKGKDVELRCDPISGHTALYWYRQSLGQGLEFLIYFQGNSAPDKSGLPSDRFSAERTGGSVSTLTIQRTQQEDSAVYLCASSPRDRGITDTQYFGPGTRLTVL.

The J gene is TRBJ1-1, the V gene TRBV2; D is unclear. Trimming left V 9 bases short and J 4 bases short, with 6 bases between. The CDR3 is made up of 10 amino acids. Per the germline V gene, CDR1 is SNHLY and CDR2 is FYNNEI. The CDR3, as DNA: TGTGCCAGTGCAGTCACTGAAGCTTTCTTT. Translating gives CASAVTEAFF.

This chain links TRBV11-3 with TRBJ1-5; 9 bases fit TRBD1. This CDR3 region has 16 residues. V gave up 3 bases and J gave up 1 base; unmatched junction bases: 4. The germline V gene encodes CDR1 SGHNT and CDR2 YENEEA. CDR3 sequence: CASSFGDRVSNQPQHF. As DNA, the CDR3 is TGTGCCAGCAGCTTCGGGGACAGGGTGAGCAATCAGCCCCAGCATTTT.

V and J are TRBV19 and TRBJ2-5, with D tentatively TRBD1 (5 bases). The CDR3 contains 15 residues. The V end was cut by 6 bases, the J end by 1 base, with 15 bases between. Germline V gene sequence: CDR1 LNHDA, CDR2 SQIVND (reference sequence). The CDR3 loop reads CASRKQSTVQETQYF. CDR3 sequence (DNA): TGTGCCAGTAGGAAACAGTCGACAGTCCAAGAGACCCAGTACTTC.

V usage is TRBV7-8 and J usage is TRBJ2-1, with 11 bases fitting TRBD2. CDR1 is SGHVS, CDR2 FQNEAQ, per germline. This CDR3 spans 19 amino acids. V gave up 7 bases and J gave up 10 bases; unmatched junction bases: 24. The CDR3 loop reads CASTPLLAGGLRARGEQFF. As DNA, the CDR3 is TGTGCCAGCACCCCCTTGCTAGCGGGAGGCCTCCGGGCTCGAGGGGAGCAGTTCTTC.

This chain links TRBV7-9 with TRBJ1-2; tentatively, D is TRBD1 (6 bases). Germline values: CDR1 SEHNR, CDR2 FQNEAQ (reference sequence). Trimming took off 0 bases at V and 7 bases at J, with 15 bases between the two ends. This CDR3 comprises 15 residues. The CDR3 here is CASSLAQGQVSGYTF. The CDR3 DNA follows: TGTGCCAGCAGCTTAGCACAGGGCCAGGTCTCTGGCTACACCTTC.

The rearrangement links TRBV6-5 to TRBJ2-2, with TRBD1 matching over 7 bases. CDR1 is MNHEY and CDR2 is SVGAGI in the germline V gene. The CDR3 is 13 residues long. V shed 3 bases and J 7 bases; nucleotides not matched to a gene: 2. The CDR3 DNA follows: TGTGCCAGCAGTTATCCAGGGGGCGGGGAGCTGTTTTTT. Amino acids: CASSYPGGGELFF.

CDR3 DNA: TGTGCCAGCAGTCCTTTTCGGGTACTTGGCTATGGCTACACCTTC. Protein: CASSPFRVLGYGYTF. The rearrangement joins TRBV28 to TRBJ1-2; no definite D call. The CDR3 length is 15 residues. Germline V gives CDR1 MDHEN, CDR2 SYDVKM. V dropped 5 bases and J dropped 4 bases, with 17 bases sitting between them.

The chain has TRBV7-9 and TRBJ2-3; TRBD2 agrees at 10 bases. With 4 bases clipped from V and 4 bases from J, the junction kept 8 bases outside the gene matches. The CDR3 consists of 16 residues. Germline assignment: CDR1 SEHNR and CDR2 FQNEAQ (reference sequence). Here the CDR3 DNA reads TGTGCCAGCAGCTCCGGACTAGCGGTAGGGGCAGATACGCAGTATTTT. Its protein is CASSSGLAVGADTQYF.

This clone was seen only once. The J gene is TRBJ1-4, the V gene TRBV19, with TRBD1 matching 7 bases. V trimming: 7 bases; J trimming: 7 bases; junction bases outside the gene matches: 6. This CDR3 is built from 13 residues. Germline V CDR1 and CDR2: LNHDA, SQIVND (reference sequence). The CDR3: CASKDRQGEKLFF. CDR3 DNA: TGTGCCAGTAAGGATAGACAGGGTGAAAAACTGTTTTTT.

The chain combines TRBV6-5 with TRBJ1-2; D perhaps matches TRBD1 (5 bases). CDR3 length: 15 residues. Germline values: CDR1 MNHEY, CDR2 SVGAGI. The V gene lost 0 bases and the J gene lost 4 bases, with 12 bases spanning the gap. CDR3 amino acids: CASSYSTGPGYGYTF. As DNA, the CDR3 is TGTGCCAGCAGTTACTCAACAGGCCCAGGCTATGGCTACACCTTC.

V and J are TRBV6-2 or TRBV6-3 and TRBJ1-1; 11 nucleotides align to TRBD1. V was clipped by 4 bases and J by 3 bases; unmatched bases: 1. The V gene's germline CDR1 is MNHEY and CDR2 SVGEGT. The length of the CDR3 is 14 residues. CDR3 coding DNA: TGTGCCAGCAGTTGGGGACAGGGGGACACTGAAGCTTTCTTT. Encoded protein: CASSWGQGDTEAFF.

This CDR3 reads CAIRPTSWVTEAFF. In nucleotides, the CDR3 is TGTGCCATCAGACCGACATCATGGGTCACTGAAGCTTTCTTT. The J gene is TRBJ1-1, the V gene TRBV10-3; D is unclear. V was clipped by 6 bases and J by 4 bases, with 15 bases between them. The length of the CDR3 is 14 residues. Germline loops: CDR1 ENHRY, CDR2 SYGVKD.

Worth noting for this clone: Within the sample, other DNA sequences also encode this same CDR3. As DNA, the CDR3 is TGTGCCAGCAGCCAGGATAGCGGGGGGGGAGAGACCCAGTACTTC. This encodes CASSQDSGGGETQYF. The rearrangement uses TRBV3-1 (or the pseudogene TRBV3-2) and TRBJ2-5; TRBD2 aligns across 11 bases. The CDR3 length is 15 residues. Per germline, CDR1 LGHDT and CDR2 YNNKEL (reference sequence). The V gene end was trimmed by 3 bases and the J gene end by 4 bases; junction bases not matched to a gene: 4.